This T cell receptor beta chain was captured by sequencing in a study of beta chain features in type 1 diabetes. Broader study findings: The analysis here could not establish whether HLA type shapes TCRB rearrangement. A pattern of fewer insertions and more deletions at VDJ junctions was seen in type 1 diabetes patients.

Every bit of the isolated RNA underwent reverse transcription, so sequencing read expressed TCRB transcripts. TCRdb keeps only in-frame clones here, not all; method: immunoSEQ multiplex PCR. The sample gives about 930,000 clones, 15% to 20% of which show up once; 0.023% is in the top ten. Regarding this clone: Its antigen remains unidentified.

The authors sorted CD4+ naive, central memory, regulatory and stem cell-like memory cells via CD45RO/CCR7/CD25/CD127/CD95/CD27. Populations isolated by sorting all had purity greater than 95%. This TCR was recovered from a woman between 18 and 30 years old in good health. Sequenced material: naive CD4+ T cells from blood.

The CDR3 region is CASGADYEQYF. CDR3 in DNA: TGTGCCAGCGGAGCGGACTACGAGCAGTACTTC. This chain uses TRBV13 with TRBJ2-7; D is perhaps TRBD2 (5 bases). The germline V and J ends were trimmed by 8 bases and 3 bases, with 8 bases remaining between them. The CDR3 runs 11 residues. Per germline, CDR1 PRHDT and CDR2 FYEKMQ (reference sequence).